The rows below give T cell receptor beta chains drawn from one sample of a study of glioma-infiltrating T cells after dendritic cell vaccination. Assay used: immunoSEQ multiplex PCR; TCRdb lists only in-frame clones, some missing. The table lists around 89,000 clones, 70% to 90% of them singletons. The sequencing used blood, collected before dendritic cell vaccination. The receptor source for this set is a human donor with glioblastoma. Both conserved end residues are part of each CDR3. A D gene is named only where the DNA matches it firmly. Only part of the rows carry a size: once, few, many, or a class if the clone is expanded.

clone size,J gene,V gene,D gene,CDR3 DNA,CDR3 protein
.,TRBJ1-3,TRBV13,.,TGTGCCAGCAGCCCTGCGCGGAAACCGGGAAACACCATATATTTT,CASSPARKPGNTIYF
.,TRBJ1-5,TRBV18,.,TGTGCCAGCTCATCAGGGGTTTATAGCAATCAGCCCCAGCATTTT,CASSSGVYSNQPQHF
.,TRBJ2-7,TRBV7-9,TRBD2,TGTGCCAGCGTAGTTGGACTAGCACACGAGCAGTACTTC,CASVVGLAHEQYF
.,TRBJ2-1,TRBV27,.,TGTGCCAGCAGTTCTCAACCTCTAGCTGAGTCCTACAATGAGCAGTTCTTC,CASSSQPLAESYNEQFF
.,TRBJ2-7,TRBV6-5,.,TGTGCCAGCAGCCCAGGAAACTACGAGCAGTACTTC,CASSPGNYEQYF
.,TRBJ2-1,TRBV10-3,.,TGTGCCATCAGAGGGACCGGGAGCTCCTACAATGAGCAGTTCTTC,CAIRGTGSSYNEQFF
.,TRBJ2-3,TRBV2,.,TGTGCCAGCAATCGGGGGTTCACAGATACGCAGTATTTT,CASNRGFTDTQYF
once,TRBJ2-7,TRBV4-1,.,TGCGCCAGCAGCCAAGGCAGGGGATCCTACGAGCAGTACTTC,CASSQGRGSYEQYF
.,TRBJ1-1,TRBV19,.,TGTGCCAGTAGTTGGGCGTTCAATGAAGCTTTCTTT,CASSWAFNEAFF
.,TRBJ1-5,TRBV19,.,TGTGCCAGTAGACAACACGGCAATCAGCCCCAGCATTTT,CASRQHGNQPQHF
.,TRBJ1-1,TRBV7-9,TRBD1,TGTGCCAGCAGGGAATCCAGGACAGGGGGCACTGAAGCTTTCTTT,CASRESRTGGTEAFF
.,TRBJ1-5,TRBV5-6,.,TGTGCCAGCAGCTTGGGTGTCAGGGAACAGCCCCAGCATTTT,CASSLGVREQPQHF
.,TRBJ2-7,TRBV6-1,TRBD2,TGTGCCAGCAGTGACTCGGGAGGGCCGCTCGAGCAGTACTTC,CASSDSGGPLEQYF
once,TRBJ2-1,TRBV13,.,TGTGCCAGCAGCACGATCCAGGGGATTAGAAACTACAATGAGCAGTTCTTC,CASSTIQGIRNYNEQFF
.,TRBJ1-1,TRBV19,.,TGTGCCAGTAGTATAGGTTCCCGGAACACTGAAGCTTTCTTT,CASSIGSRNTEAFF
.,TRBJ2-5,TRBV6-5,.,TGTGCCAGCCCGCCGGGGATAGGGACCCAGTACTTC,CASPPGIGTQYF
.,TRBJ2-1,TRBV7-3,TRBD2,TGTGCCAGCAGCTTAAGCATTAGCGGGACCTACAATGAGCAGTTCTTC,CASSLSISGTYNEQFF
once,TRBJ2-1,TRBV15,TRBD2,TGTGCCACCAGCACCTCTAGCGGGGGGGCCGACAATGAGCAGTTCTTC,CATSTSSGGADNEQFF
.,TRBJ1-2,TRBV27,TRBD1,TGTGCCAGCAGTTTAGGGTGGGACAGGGGCGTCGGCTACACCTTC,CASSLGWDRGVGYTF
.,TRBJ1-1,TRBV2,.,TGTGCCAGCAGCCCGTTACAGACAAACACTGAAGCTTTCTTT,CASSPLQTNTEAFF
.,TRBJ1-5,TRBV18,.,TGTGCCAGCTCACCACCCGGAGGTAGCAATCAGCCCCAGCATTTT,CASSPPGGSNQPQHF
.,TRBJ2-3,TRBV21-1,.,TGTGCCAGCAGCAAAGGTCTAGCGGGGGGGTTTTGCACAGATACGCAGTATTTT,CASSKGLAGGFCTDTQYF